These 3 T cell receptor beta chains originate from one sample sequenced in a study of PD-1 blockade in classical Hodgkin lymphoma. Each of the patients experienced relapse following autologous stem cell transplantation, and their brentuximab vedotin exposure differed. Clones were sequenced by immunoSEQ multiplex PCR, and TCRdb holds only the in-frame ones, with some missing. The table records just over 50,000 clones, around two thirds of them present only once. The sample was peripheral blood mononuclear cells (PBMCs), taken before the second cycle of nivolumab. The receptors originated from a human donor with classical Hodgkin lymphoma.

The rearrangement uses TRBV25-1 and TRBJ2-3, with 9 positions matching TRBD1. Germline V lookup: CDR1 MGHDK, CDR2 SYGVNS. The trim removed 1 base at V and 0 bases at J, leaving 5 bases unmatched. The CDR3 totals 17 residues. CDR3 DNA: TGTGCCAGCAGTGAATTCCCGACAGGGGGAAGCACAGATACGCAGTATTTT. It codes for CASSEFPTGGSTDTQYF. The variable domain in full, with the rest retrieved from reference TRBV25-1 and TRBJ2-3, is EADIYQTPRYLVIGTGKKITLECSQTMGHDKMYWYQQDPGMELHLIHYSYGVNSTEKGDLSSESTVSRIRTEHFPLTLESARPSHTSQYLCASSEFPTGGSTDTQYFGPGTRLTVL.

This rearrangement joins TRBV5-4 to TRBJ2-1; 10 bases are a match to TRBD2. The germline V gene encodes CDR1 SGHNT and CDR2 YYREEE (reference sequence). V lost 4 bases and J lost 9; bases outside the gene matches: 10. The CDR3 runs to 15 residues. CDR3 sequence reads: CASSLSGRADGEQFF. The CDR3 DNA follows: TGTGCCAGCAGCCTAAGCGGGAGGGCTGATGGTGAGCAGTTCTTC. The whole variable domain, filled in from reference TRBV5-4 and TRBJ2-1, reads ETGVTQSPTHLIKTRGQQVTLRCSSQSGHNTVSWYQQALGQGPQFIFQYYREEENGRGNFPPRFSGLQFPNYSSELNVNALELDDSALYLCASSLSGRADGEQFFGPGTRLTVL.

V usage is TRBV7-8 and J usage is TRBJ2-4; 13 bases agree with TRBD2. Germline V gives CDR1 SGHVS, CDR2 FQNEAQ. V lost 5 bases to trimming and J lost 8 bases; unmatched junction nucleotides: 9. CDR3 length: 16 residues. DNA for the CDR3: TGTGCCAGCAGCCACGGACTAGCGGGAGCCCAAGACATTCAGTACTTC. The encoded protein is CASSHGLAGAQDIQYF.